This T cell receptor beta chain was recorded in a study of T cell changes during pregnancy in multiple sclerosis. CDR1 MNHNS and CDR2 SASEGT come from the germline V gene. The ends were cut back, 6 bases at V and 4 bases at J, with 15 bases in the middle. The CDR3 has 14 amino acids. Repertoires were generated with immunoSEQ multiplex PCR, while TCRdb's copy carries only in-frame clones and drops some. The sample has approximately 110,000 clones; about 89% are singletons. The TCR comes from a female donor with multiple sclerosis, enrolled in a pregnancy study. The chain combines TRBV6-1 with TRBJ2-5, with D possibly TRBD2 on 5 matching bases. This material consisted of peripheral blood, taken after pregnancy. CDR3 loop: CASRASGKIETQYF. The CDR3 nucleotides are TGTGCCAGCAGGGCCTCGGGAAAGATAGAGACCCAGTACTTC.